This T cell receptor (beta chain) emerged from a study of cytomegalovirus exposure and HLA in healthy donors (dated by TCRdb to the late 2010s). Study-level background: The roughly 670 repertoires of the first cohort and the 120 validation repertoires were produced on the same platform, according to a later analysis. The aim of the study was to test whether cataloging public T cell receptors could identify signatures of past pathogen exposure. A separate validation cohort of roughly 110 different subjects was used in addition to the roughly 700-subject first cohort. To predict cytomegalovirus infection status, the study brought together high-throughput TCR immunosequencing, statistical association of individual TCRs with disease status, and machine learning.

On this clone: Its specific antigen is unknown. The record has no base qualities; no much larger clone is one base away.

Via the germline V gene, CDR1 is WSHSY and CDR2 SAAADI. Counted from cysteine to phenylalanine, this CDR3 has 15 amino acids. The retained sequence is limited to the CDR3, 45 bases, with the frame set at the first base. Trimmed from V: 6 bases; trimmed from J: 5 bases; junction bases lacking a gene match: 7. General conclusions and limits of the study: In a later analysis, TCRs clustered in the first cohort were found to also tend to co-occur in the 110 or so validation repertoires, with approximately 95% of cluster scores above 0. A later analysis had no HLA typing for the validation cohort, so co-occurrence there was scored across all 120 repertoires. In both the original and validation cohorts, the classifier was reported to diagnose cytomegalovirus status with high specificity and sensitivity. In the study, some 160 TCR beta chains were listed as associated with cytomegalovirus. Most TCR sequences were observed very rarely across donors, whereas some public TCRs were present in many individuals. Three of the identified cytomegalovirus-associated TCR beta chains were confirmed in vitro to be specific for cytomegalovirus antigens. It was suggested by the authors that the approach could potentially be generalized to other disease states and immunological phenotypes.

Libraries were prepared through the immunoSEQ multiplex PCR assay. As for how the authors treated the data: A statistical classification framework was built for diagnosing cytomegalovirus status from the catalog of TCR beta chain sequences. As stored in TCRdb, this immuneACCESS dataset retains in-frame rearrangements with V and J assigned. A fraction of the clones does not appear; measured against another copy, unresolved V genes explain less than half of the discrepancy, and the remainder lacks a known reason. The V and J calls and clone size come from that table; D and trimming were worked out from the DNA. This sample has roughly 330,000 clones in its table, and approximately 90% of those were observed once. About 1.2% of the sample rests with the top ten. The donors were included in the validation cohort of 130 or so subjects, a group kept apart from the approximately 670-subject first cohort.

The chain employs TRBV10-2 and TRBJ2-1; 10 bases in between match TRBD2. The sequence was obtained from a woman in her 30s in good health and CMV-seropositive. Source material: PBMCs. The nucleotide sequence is TGCGCCAGCAGCACTCTAGCGGGAGTTGACAATGAGCAGTTCTTC. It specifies CASSTLAGVDNEQFF.